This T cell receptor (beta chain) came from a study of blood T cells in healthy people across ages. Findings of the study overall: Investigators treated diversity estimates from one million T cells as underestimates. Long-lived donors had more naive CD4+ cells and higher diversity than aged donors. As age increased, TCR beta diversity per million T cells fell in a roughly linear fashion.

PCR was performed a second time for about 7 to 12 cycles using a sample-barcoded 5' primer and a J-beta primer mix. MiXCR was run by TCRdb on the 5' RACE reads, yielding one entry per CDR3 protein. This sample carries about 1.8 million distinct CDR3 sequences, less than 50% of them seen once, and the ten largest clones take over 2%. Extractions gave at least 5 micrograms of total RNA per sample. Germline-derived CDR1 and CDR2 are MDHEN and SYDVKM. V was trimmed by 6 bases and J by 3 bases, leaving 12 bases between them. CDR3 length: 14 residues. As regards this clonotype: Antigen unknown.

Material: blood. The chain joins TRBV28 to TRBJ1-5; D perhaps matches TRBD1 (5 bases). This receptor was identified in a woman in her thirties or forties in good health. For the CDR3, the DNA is TGTGCCAGCAGGTCCGGGGCGATCAATCAGCCCCAGCATTTT. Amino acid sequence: CASRSGAINQPQHF. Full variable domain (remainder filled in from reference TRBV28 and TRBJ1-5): DVKVTQSSRYLVKRTGEKVFLECVQDMDHENMFWYRQDPGLGLRLIYFSYDVKMKEKGDIPEGYSVSREKKERFSLILESASTNQTSMYLCASRSGAINQPQHFGDGTRLSIL.